This TCR beta chain derives from a study of blood T cell repertoires in COVID-19. Only in-frame clones appear in the TCRdb table, and some are missing; sequencing was by immunoSEQ multiplex PCR. The sample lists 190,000 or so clones, around nine tenths occurring once. The sample consisted of peripheral blood. The source of this sequence is a man between 35 and 55 years old with active or convalescent COVID-19.

The CDR3 sequence is CATTPGSGVGGYTF. CDR3 bases: TGTGCCACCACCCCCGGGTCGGGGGTGGGGGGCTACACCTTC. V usage is TRBV27 and J usage is TRBJ1-2, with D perhaps TRBD1 (5 bases). The CDR3 totals 14 residues. CDR1 and CDR2 (germline): MNHEY, SMNVEV (reference sequence). Trimming left V 10 bases short and J 8 bases short, with 23 bases between.